This is a list of T cell receptor beta chains from one sample in a study of PD-L1 blockade in urothelial cancer. Sequenced by immunoSEQ multiplex PCR; TCRdb stores in-frame clones only, minus some. The table has 35,000 or so clones, around four fifths seen once. This specimen was PBMCs, taken around atezolizumab (anti-PD-L1) treatment. The receptor set was obtained from a man aged 35 to 55 with urothelial cancer. Each CDR3 is given with its conserved first and last residue. Each record gives: V gene, J gene, D gene, CDR3 length, clone size, CDR3 DNA, CDR3 protein. A D gene is named only where the DNA matches it firmly. Size is stated for part of the rows, as once, few or many counts, or as a class when the clone is expanded.

v_call: TRBV5-6
j_call: TRBJ2-5
d_call: TRBD2
cdr3_length: 17
clone_size: .
cdr3_nt: TGTGCCAGCAGCTTTCGGGGTCTAGCGGGGACCCAAGAGACCCAGTACTTC
cdr3_aa: CASSFRGLAGTQETQYF

v_call: TRBV28
j_call: TRBJ2-7
d_call: TRBD1
cdr3_length: 14
clone_size: .
cdr3_nt: TGTGCCAGCACCACGACAGGGATTCCCTACGAGCAGTACTTC
cdr3_aa: CASTTTGIPYEQYF

v_call: TRBV27
j_call: TRBJ2-7
d_call: .
cdr3_length: 15
clone_size: few
cdr3_nt: TGTGCCAGCATCCTACGATTCCCGGGGGGCAACGAGCAGTACTTC
cdr3_aa: CASILRFPGGNEQYF

v_call: TRBV2
j_call: TRBJ2-7
d_call: .
cdr3_length: 14
clone_size: .
cdr3_nt: TGTGCCAGCAGTGAGGCGGGTCTGACCTACGAGCAGTACTTC
cdr3_aa: CASSEAGLTYEQYF

v_call: TRBV28
j_call: TRBJ1-4
d_call: TRBD1
cdr3_length: 15
clone_size: .
cdr3_nt: TGTGCCAGCATTGAGCCGGGACAGGGAAAGGAAAAACTGTTTTTT
cdr3_aa: CASIEPGQGKEKLFF

v_call: TRBV19
j_call: TRBJ2-3
d_call: TRBD1
cdr3_length: 15
clone_size: .
cdr3_nt: TGTGCCAGTAGTACTAGGACAGGTAGTACAGATACGCAGTATTTT
cdr3_aa: CASSTRTGSTDTQYF

v_call: TRBV27
j_call: TRBJ2-7
d_call: TRBD1
cdr3_length: 13
clone_size: .
cdr3_nt: TGTGCCAGCCAGACAGGGTTAGCTCCCGAGCAGTACTTC
cdr3_aa: CASQTGLAPEQYF

v_call: TRBV18
j_call: TRBJ1-2
d_call: .
cdr3_length: 16
clone_size: .
cdr3_nt: TGTGCCAGCTCACCAGAGTGGGGGCCATCCAACTATGGCTACACCTTC
cdr3_aa: CASSPEWGPSNYGYTF

v_call: TRBV6-5
j_call: TRBJ1-5
d_call: TRBD1
cdr3_length: 15
clone_size: .
cdr3_nt: TGTGCCAGCAGCCTAACGGACAGGACCCATCAGCCCCAGCATTTT
cdr3_aa: CASSLTDRTHQPQHF

v_call: TRBV9
j_call: TRBJ2-3
d_call: TRBD2
cdr3_length: 18
clone_size: .
cdr3_nt: TGTGCCAGCAGCGTAGGTCCCGGTTTGGCGGGGGTCACAGATACGCAGTATTTT
cdr3_aa: CASSVGPGLAGVTDTQYF

v_call: TRBV7-8
j_call: TRBJ1-1
d_call: TRBD1
cdr3_length: 14
clone_size: once
cdr3_nt: TGTGCCAGCAGCCTGGGACAGTCGAACACTGAAGCTTTCTTT
cdr3_aa: CASSLGQSNTEAFF

v_call: TRBV7-3
j_call: TRBJ1-3
d_call: .
cdr3_length: 14
clone_size: .
cdr3_nt: TGTGCCAGGGCGAGGTGCGGGGCTGGAAACACCATATATTTT
cdr3_aa: CARARCGAGNTIYF

v_call: TRBV28
j_call: TRBJ1-1
d_call: TRBD1
cdr3_length: 15
clone_size: .
cdr3_nt: TGTGCCAGCAGTTTGGGGGACAGGGAAAACACTGAAGCTTTCTTT
cdr3_aa: CASSLGDRENTEAFF

v_call: TRBV18
j_call: TRBJ1-2
d_call: .
cdr3_length: 12
clone_size: .
cdr3_nt: TGTGCCAGCTCACCACTTGAGGGCGGCTACACCTTC
cdr3_aa: CASSPLEGGYTF

v_call: TRBV5-6
j_call: TRBJ1-1
d_call: TRBD1
cdr3_length: 15
clone_size: .
cdr3_nt: TGTGCCAGCAGCTTGACCCGCAGTACAGGGGATCGGGCTTTCTTT
cdr3_aa: CASSLTRSTGDRAFF

v_call: TRBV5-8
j_call: TRBJ1-2
d_call: .
cdr3_length: 15
clone_size: .
cdr3_nt: TGTGCCAGCAGCAGGGGAATTACAGGGCCCTATGGCTACACCTTC
cdr3_aa: CASSRGITGPYGYTF

v_call: TRBV6-5
j_call: TRBJ2-1
d_call: .
cdr3_length: 12
clone_size: .
cdr3_nt: TGTGCCAGCAGTGATACCCCCGGTGAGCAGTTCTTC
cdr3_aa: CASSDTPGEQFF

v_call: TRBV7-3
j_call: TRBJ2-3
d_call: TRBD1
cdr3_length: 18
clone_size: .
cdr3_nt: TGTGCCAGCAGCTCCTCGAGGACAGGTTCCTCTAGCACAGATACGCAGTATTTT
cdr3_aa: CASSSSRTGSSSTDTQYF

v_call: TRBV6-5
j_call: TRBJ1-5
d_call: .
cdr3_length: 14
clone_size: .
cdr3_nt: TGTGCCAGCAGTTACGGGGCCAGGAACCAGCCCCAGCATTTT
cdr3_aa: CASSYGARNQPQHF

v_call: TRBV28
j_call: TRBJ2-1
d_call: TRBD2
cdr3_length: 16
clone_size: few
cdr3_nt: TGTGCCAGCAGCCCGGCCCCTAGCGGGAGTCACAATGAGCAGTTCTTC
cdr3_aa: CASSPAPSGSHNEQFF

v_call: TRBV9
j_call: TRBJ2-1
d_call: .
cdr3_length: 15
clone_size: .
cdr3_nt: TGTGCCAGCAGCCCGAGGTCCCGAATCTTCTATGAGCAGTTCTTC
cdr3_aa: CASSPRSRIFYEQFF

v_call: TRBV27
j_call: TRBJ2-4
d_call: TRBD2
cdr3_length: 16
clone_size: .
cdr3_nt: TGTGCCAGCAGACGGACTAGCGGGAGGGCCCAGAACATTCAGTACTTC
cdr3_aa: CASRRTSGRAQNIQYF

v_call: TRBV4-1
j_call: TRBJ2-3
d_call: TRBD1
cdr3_length: 14
clone_size: .
cdr3_nt: TGCGCCAGCAGCCCCGGACAGGGCACAGATACGCAGTATTTT
cdr3_aa: CASSPGQGTDTQYF

v_call: TRBV9
j_call: TRBJ2-2
d_call: .
cdr3_length: 14
clone_size: .
cdr3_nt: TGTGCCAGCACCGTCGGAGCGTACACCGGGGAGCTGTTTTTT
cdr3_aa: CASTVGAYTGELFF

v_call: TRBV5-1
j_call: TRBJ1-5
d_call: TRBD1
cdr3_length: 15
clone_size: .
cdr3_nt: TGCGCCAGCAGCCGGACAGGGGATGGCAATCAGCCCCAGCATTTT
cdr3_aa: CASSRTGDGNQPQHF

v_call: TRBV27
j_call: TRBJ2-3
d_call: .
cdr3_length: 14
clone_size: once
cdr3_nt: TGTGCCAGCAGCCCAGTTATCCCCGCAGATACGCAGTATTTT
cdr3_aa: CASSPVIPADTQYF

v_call: TRBV2
j_call: TRBJ2-4
d_call: .
cdr3_length: 19
clone_size: .
cdr3_nt: TGTGCCAGCAGTGAAGTACAGGGCCCAGGCGATCTAGCCAAAAACATTCAGTACTTC
cdr3_aa: CASSEVQGPGDLAKNIQYF

v_call: TRBV28
j_call: TRBJ1-2
d_call: .
cdr3_length: 13
clone_size: .
cdr3_nt: TGTGCCAGCAGTCTCGAGAGAGGGAGGGGCTACACCTTC
cdr3_aa: CASSLERGRGYTF